This T cell receptor (beta chain) originates from a study of cytomegalovirus exposure and HLA in healthy donors. Across the whole study: Most donors, around 81% of a few hundred genotyped, fell in the Caucasian-associated ancestry cluster.

Germline CDR1 is SNHLY and CDR2 is FYNNEI. This CDR3 region has 14 residues. Trimming at V came to 5 bases and at J to 5 bases, leaving 6 bases not matched to a gene. PCR amplification relied on 60 Vbeta primers (plus 13 Jbeta primers). Libraries were prepared by immunoSEQ multiplex PCR; TCRdb keeps only in-frame clonotypes and omits some of them. This table has 150,000 to 200,000 clones, roughly four fifths appearing once. This TCR was recovered from a man aged 18 to 30 in good health and CMV-seronegative. The sequencing input was PBMCs. This chain uses TRBV2 with TRBJ1-2; TRBD1 aligns across 9 bases. The CDR3 nucleotides read TGTGCCAGCAGTCCCCGGGACAGGGCTTATGGCTACACCTTC. Protein: CASSPRDRAYGYTF.